The following is a T cell receptor beta chain sequence with its context. Only one count was recorded for this clone. The clone's antigen remains unknown. Per-base quality was not reported, and no clone a single base away is much larger than it. The donors were healthy, HIV-negative adults with no recently reported acute infections or vaccinations. Every donor was a Caucasian adult residing in Nashville, Tennessee, USA. CD4+ T cells were enriched by magnetic negative selection; naive cells were then positively selected on CD45RA, and the negative fraction formed the memory subset. Blood was obtained by leukapheresis, after which PBMCs were separated by Ficoll-Histopaque density gradient centrifugation and cryopreserved in liquid nitrogen vapor phase. Analytical flow cytometry was used to check the purity and quantity of each magnetically sorted T cell population. From each sorted fraction, genomic DNA was isolated and quantified by UV absorbance on a Nanodrop 2000c.

Using the deep immunoSEQ assay, TCR CDR3 regions were amplified from genomic DNA by multiplex PCR. Extracted genomic DNA from each cell subset was spread evenly across all wells of several immunoSEQ 96-well plates, with each plate serving as a replicate. Each replicate PCR for sorted subsets received about 0.2 ug genomic DNA, equal to some 32,000 T cell genomes. Purified libraries were quantified with a Qubit 3.0 fluorometer, sized on a Bioanalyzer 2100, and re-quantified with the KAPA Library Quantification kit. Each immunoSEQ 96-well plate was sequenced on its own single-read 150-cycle Illumina NextSeq 550 flow cell. From the authors' description of their analysis: Because the immunoSEQ output included only junctional sequences and no quality scores, the filtering could not be the same as the filtering used for full-length reads. To assign V/J genes and CDR3, sequences were annotated against IMGT germline references using PyIR, a Python wrapper for IgBLAST v1.9. Reads were removed for weak V/J assignments (E-value above 1e-6), missing CDR3, stop codons, out-of-frame junctions, or ambiguous translated residues. V3J clonotypes were defined as sequences sharing an identical inferred V gene, J gene, and CDR3 amino acid sequence. The percentage overlap between two repertoires was calculated by dividing the number of shared unique clonotypes by the size of the smaller repertoire. Repertoire richness was assessed with RTK rarefaction, the Chao1 estimator, and Recon v2.1 estimates of unobserved clonotypes. For all TCRbeta clonotypes obtained by the gDNA method from a few donors, generation probabilities were computed with OLGA. This is the immuneACCESS table as TCRdb keeps it, with only in-frame sequences that have V and J called. A part of the clones is gone; compared with another copy, unresolved V genes explain less than half, and the rest is unexplained. D and trimming come from the DNA, and the V and J calls and clone size come from that table. For this sample there are about 2 million clones; 85% to 95% appear just once. Of the sample, 0.13% falls within the top ten clones.

This sample was included in a study of shared clonotypes between healthy human individuals (dated by TCRdb to about 2020). In terms of the full investigation: The cohort comprised a couple of women and three men aged 18 to 49 years. For each donor, CD4 naive and CD4 memory were each run on three plates, CD8 naive on two plates, and CD8 memory on one plate. The study deeply sequenced blood TCR repertoires of five healthy adults to estimate repertoire size and the extent of clonotype sharing between individuals. To increase sequencing depth and limit assay-specific biases, different laboratories used diverse techniques to prepare libraries and sequence TCR repertoires. Per donor, leukapheresis produced somewhere between about 0.94 and 9.5 billion PBMCs. Points the paper makes about the study in general: The small number of donors limited the genetic and exposure-history diversity represented. Sampling was limited to blood, and TCR repertoires in tissue likely differ from TCR repertoires in blood. Even with the large sequencing depth, rarefaction of the sorted-subset datasets indicated that sequencing was incomplete. Naive subsets generally had larger estimated clonotype richness than memory subsets. Sharing across several donors was observed for around 5% of naive CD4, 3.5% of naive CD8, 2% to 2.5% of memory CD4, and roughly 0.4% of memory CD8 clonotypes. Pairwise subsampling indicated that sequencing depth was expected to affect the degree of clonotype sharing among donors. Compared with non-shared clonotypes, the clonotypes found in all four sorted-subset donors had higher generation probabilities.

This clonotype originated in a man aged 18 to 30 in good health. Source material: naive CD4+ T cells sorted from blood. The cell subset or site label here, explained by the study, means: CD45RA+ positively selected.

CDR3 loop: CASRGTTNYGYTF. The DNA sequence is TGTGCCAGCAGAGGCACCACTAACTATGGCTACACCTTC. The chain joins TRBV6-5 to TRBJ1-2; the D gene lacks a confident call. CDR1 MNHEY and CDR2 SVGAGI were looked up in the germline V gene. V and J lose 6 bases and 0 bases, and a span of 8 bases separates them. From cysteine to phenylalanine, the CDR3 is 13 amino acids long. The DNA shown is the 39-base CDR3, in frame from base 1.